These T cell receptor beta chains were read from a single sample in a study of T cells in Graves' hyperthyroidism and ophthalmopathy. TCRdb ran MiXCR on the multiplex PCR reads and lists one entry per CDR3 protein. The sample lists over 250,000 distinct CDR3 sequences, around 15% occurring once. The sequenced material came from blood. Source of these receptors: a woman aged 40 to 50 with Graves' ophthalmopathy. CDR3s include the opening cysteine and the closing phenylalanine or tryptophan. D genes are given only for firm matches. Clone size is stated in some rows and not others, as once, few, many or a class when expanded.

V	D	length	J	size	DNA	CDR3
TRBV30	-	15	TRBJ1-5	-	TGTGCCTGGTCCACGGGGACTTTAGGCAATCAGCCCCAGCATTTT	CAWSTGTLGNQPQHF
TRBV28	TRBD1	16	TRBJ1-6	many	TGTGCCAGCAGTTGGGTACAGGGGGCGGGGAAGGCACCCCTCCACTTT	CASSWVQGAGKAPLHF
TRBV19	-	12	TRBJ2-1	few	TGTGCCAGTAGTATAGTAGGAGGGGAGCAGTTCTTC	CASSIVGGEQFF
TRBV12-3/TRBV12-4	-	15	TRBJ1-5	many	TGTGCCAGCAGTTTCCGCACAGGGAACCCTCAGCCCCAGCATTTT	CASSFRTGNPQPQHF
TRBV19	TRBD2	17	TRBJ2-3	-	TGTGCCAGTAGTATAGTTCGTTTAGCGGGAGATTTAGATACGCAGTATTTT	CASSIVRLAGDLDTQYF
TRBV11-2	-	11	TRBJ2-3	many	TGTGCCAGCAGCTCCCAGGATACGCAGTATTTT	CASSSQDTQYF
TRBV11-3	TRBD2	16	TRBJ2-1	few	TGTGCCAGCAGCCGAGCACTAGCGGGAGATCAAAATGAGCAGTTCTTC	CASSRALAGDQNEQFF
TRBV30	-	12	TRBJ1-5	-	TGTGCCTGGGGGGAGGGAAATCAGCCCCAGCATTTT	CAWGEGNQPQHF
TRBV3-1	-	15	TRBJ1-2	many	TGTGCCAGCAGCCAACCCCTTAAGGGCCGCTATGGCTACACCTTC	CASSQPLKGRYGYTF
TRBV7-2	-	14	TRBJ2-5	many	TGTGCCAGCAGCCAACACGGGGGAGAAGAGACCCAGTACTTC	CASSQHGGEETQYF
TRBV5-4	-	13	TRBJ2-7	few	TGTGCCAGCAGCTTCGGGATTTTCTACGAGCAGTACTTC	CASSFGIFYEQYF
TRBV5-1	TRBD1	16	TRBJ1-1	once	TGCGCCAGCAGCATAGACGGGACAGGGCGTCCCACTGAAGCTTTCTTT	CASSIDGTGRPTEAFF
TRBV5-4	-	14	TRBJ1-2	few	TGTGCCAGCAGCTGGCCGGGGACAACCTATGGCTACACCTTC	CASSWPGTTYGYTF
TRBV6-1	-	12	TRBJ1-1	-	TGTGCCAGCAGTCCTACGTCCACTGAAGCTTTCTTT	CASSPTSTEAFF
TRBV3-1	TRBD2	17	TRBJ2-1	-	TGTGCCAGCAGCCCCCTCTTACTAGCGGGGCCATACAATGAGCAGTTCTTC	CASSPLLLAGPYNEQFF
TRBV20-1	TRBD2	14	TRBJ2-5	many	TGCAGTATAGAAGCGGGACCAGCCGGGAAGACCCAGTACTTC	CSIEAGPAGKTQYF
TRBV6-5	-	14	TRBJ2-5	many	TGTGCCAGCAGTTACTCGGGGTCTAGTGGGACCCAGTACTTC	CASSYSGSSGTQYF
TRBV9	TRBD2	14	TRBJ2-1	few	TGTGCCAGCAGCGCGGGGGGGGTCGGCAATGAGCAGTTCTTC	CASSAGGVGNEQFF
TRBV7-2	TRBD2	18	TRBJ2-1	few	TGTGCCAGCAGCTTAGCTTCGGGGGGGTCGCCGACCCACAATGAGCAGTTCTTC	CASSLASGGSPTHNEQFF
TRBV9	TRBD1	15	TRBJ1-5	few	TGTGCCAGCAGCTTGACAGGGGCGAAAGATCAGCCCCAGCATTTT	CASSLTGAKDQPQHF
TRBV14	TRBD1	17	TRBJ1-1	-	TGTGCCAGCAGCCAAAAGGACAGGGGGCTTCTGAACACTGAAGCTTTCTTT	CASSQKDRGLLNTEAFF